This entry features one TCR beta chain sequence. This table comes from immunoSEQ multiplex PCR, and its TCRdb copy is limited to in-frame clones, with some not included. This sample has 150,000 to 200,000 clones, with roughly three quarters found just once. Germline V lookup: CDR1 MDHEN, CDR2 SYDVKM. V was trimmed by 6 bases and J by 9 bases, leaving 29 bases between them. The CDR3 length is 17 residues. This entry belongs to a study of blood T cell repertoires in COVID-19. Background on the study: Samples taken during acute and convalescent COVID-19 were collected in the United States, Italy and Spain.

V and J are TRBV28 and TRBJ2-5, with D perhaps TRBD2 (6 bases). The sequenced sample consisted of PBMCs or T cells enriched from blood (not recorded which). This sequence was found in a woman between 50 and 59 years old with acute COVID-19. CDR3 sequence: CASSRGGDWGSGWAQYF. The CDR3 DNA reads TGTGCCAGCAGCCGGGGCGGGGACTGGGGGAGTGGTTGGGCCCAGTACTTC.